These 25 T cell receptor beta chains were all obtained from the same sample, sequenced in a study of blood T cell repertoires in COVID-19. Generated by immunoSEQ multiplex PCR, the TCRdb table keeps only in-frame clones and is missing some. Here the sample spans about 260,000 clones, 90% being singletons. Sequenced sample: peripheral blood. These receptors were obtained from a woman in her 40s with acute or convalescent COVID-19.

This clone was counted between two and nine times. The chain joins TRBV19 to TRBJ2-5; 9 bases align to TRBD1. Germline V gene lookup returns CDR1 LNHDA and CDR2 SQIVND (reference sequence). V trimming: 4 bases; J trimming: 6 bases; junction bases outside the gene matches: 12. The CDR3 loop spans 16 amino acids. In DNA form, the CDR3 reads TGTGCCAGTAGTACCTCCGGGACAGGGAACGGGAAGACCCAGTACTTC. The encoded protein is CASSTSGTGNGKTQYF.

The chain couples TRBV12-3 or TRBV12-4 to TRBJ1-5; TRBD1 is a possible D gene (5 bases). This CDR3 is built from 13 residues. Trimming pared 6 bases from V and 4 bases from J, leaving 10 bases between. The CDR3 nucleotides read TGTGCCAGCAGCCAATCAGGGAATCAGCCCCAGCATTTT. Translated, it gives CASSQSGNQPQHF.

This rearrangement joins TRBV6-1 to TRBJ1-3; D is uncertain. Trimming left V 0 bases short and J 1 base short, with 10 bases between. This CDR3 has 16 residues. Germline V CDR1 and CDR2: MNHNS, SASEGT. This chain's CDR3 is CASSEAFRYSGNTIYF. Written as DNA, the CDR3 is TGTGCCAGCAGTGAAGCTTTTCGGTATTCTGGAAACACCATATATTTT.

This clone occurred a few times. This rearrangement joins TRBV13 to TRBJ2-2; TRBD1 might be the D (5 bases). The ends were cut back, 4 bases at V and 0 bases at J, with 12 bases in the middle. The CDR3 is 16 residues long. Germline assignment: CDR1 PRHDT and CDR2 FYEKMQ (reference sequence). The CDR3 DNA reads TGTGCCAGCAGCTACCCCTCAGGGACGAACACCGGGGAGCTGTTTTTT. Encoded protein: CASSYPSGTNTGELFF.

The chain uses TRBV7-2 and TRBJ1-1, with 10 bases lining up with TRBD1. V gave up 5 bases and J gave up 2 bases; unmatched junction bases: 2. Germline V CDR1 and CDR2: SGHTA, FQGNSA. This CDR3 spans 14 amino acids. CDR3 loop: CASSRQGANTEAFF. The CDR3 nucleotides are TGTGCCAGCAGCAGACAGGGGGCAAACACTGAAGCTTTCTTT.

The chain employs TRBV19 and TRBJ1-2; D perhaps matches TRBD1 (6 bases). Between the trimmed V and J ends, which lost 0 bases and 8 bases, there was a span of 16 bases. The CDR3 runs 15 residues. Germline V gene lookup returns CDR1 LNHDA and CDR2 SQIVND (reference sequence). The CDR3 loop reads CASSIEGQLYRGYTF. The CDR3 DNA sequence: TGTGCCAGTAGTATAGAAGGACAGCTGTATAGGGGCTACACCTTC. The full variable domain, rest sourced from reference TRBV19 and TRBJ1-2, is DGGITQSPKYLFRKEGQNVTLSCEQNLNHDAMYWYRQDPGQGLRLIYYSQIVNDFQKGDIAEGYSVSREKKESFPLTVTSAQKNPTAFYLCASSIEGQLYRGYTFGSGTRLTVV.

Only one count was recorded for this clone. The chain combines TRBV7-9 with TRBJ1-1; 7 nucleotides align to TRBD1. CDR1 and CDR2 (germline): SEHNR, FQNEAQ (reference sequence). The CDR3 is 15 residues long. The V segment lost 2 bases and the J segment 0 bases; nucleotides outside the gene matches: 3. The CDR3: CASSLTGQLNTEAFF. As DNA, the CDR3 is TGTGCCAGCAGCTTAACGGGACAGTTGAACACTGAAGCTTTCTTT.

The chain is built from TRBV11-2 and TRBJ2-1, with D tentatively TRBD1 (5 bases). The V gene's germline CDR1 is SGHAT and CDR2 FQNNGV. Between the trimmed V and J ends, which lost 2 bases and 8 bases, there was a span of 13 bases. The length of the CDR3 is 14 residues. CDR3 sequence reads: CASSLLGQSYEQFF. The CDR3 DNA reads as TGTGCCAGCAGCTTATTGGGGCAGAGCTATGAGCAGTTCTTC.

The chain joins TRBV5-4 to TRBJ2-3; D remains ambiguous. Germline loops: CDR1 SGHNT, CDR2 YYREEE (reference sequence). V lost 2 bases, J lost 6 bases, and 7 bases lay in between. There are 12 residues in the CDR3. The CDR3 spells CASSLASDTQYF. The CDR3 DNA reads TGTGCCAGCAGCTTAGCATCCGATACGCAGTATTTT.

V and J are TRBV7-9 and TRBJ1-3; 7 bases fit TRBD1. This CDR3 has 16 amino acids. The V and J ends lost 7 bases and 2 bases, in that order; junction bases with no gene match: 11. Germline CDR1 is SEHNR and CDR2 is FQNEAQ (reference sequence). The CDR3 DNA reads TGTGCCAGCACCGAAGAAGACAGGGAAGCTGGAAACACCATATATTTT. It codes for CASTEEDREAGNTIYF. Combining the CDR3 with reference TRBV7-9 and TRBJ1-3 gives the whole variable domain DTGVSQNPRHKITKRGQNVTFRCDPISEHNRLYWYRQTLGQGPEFLTYFQNEAQLEKSRLLSDRFSAERPKGSFSTLEIQRTEQGDSAMYLCASTEEDREAGNTIYFGEGSWLTVV.

The chain carries TRBV12-3 or TRBV12-4 and TRBJ1-2; maybe TRBD1 (6 bases). This CDR3 has 13 residues. V gave up 5 bases and J gave up 8 bases, with 15 bases separating them. The CDR3 here is CASSTGPHLGYTF. The CDR3 DNA sequence: TGTGCCAGCAGTACAGGGCCCCACCTAGGCTACACCTTC.

CDR3 DNA sequence: TGTGCCAGCAGCGCCAAAGGGGGCACTGAAGCTTTCTTT. It yields the protein CASSAKGGTEAFF. V usage is TRBV9 and J usage is TRBJ1-1, with D perhaps TRBD1 (6 bases). The CDR3 runs to 13 residues. Germline V lookup: CDR1 SGDLS, CDR2 YYNGEE. V lost 3 bases, J lost 4 bases, and 10 bases lay in between.

V usage is TRBV2 and J usage is TRBJ1-1, with D possibly being TRBD1 (5 bases). The CDR3 consists of 13 residues. Trimming took off 8 bases at V and 3 bases at J, with 13 bases between the two ends. Per germline, CDR1 SNHLY and CDR2 FYNNEI. The CDR3 nucleotides are TGTGCCAGCGACCAGCCGGGGGACACTGAAGCTTTCTTT. It translates to CASDQPGDTEAFF.

This chain joins TRBV19 and TRBJ2-5; TRBD1 is a possible D gene (5 bases). CDR1 is LNHDA, CDR2 SQIVND, per germline (reference sequence). Between the trimmed V and J ends, which lost 4 bases and 5 bases, there was a span of 8 bases. The CDR3 length is 12 residues. CDR3 amino acids: CASSSNRETQYF. In nucleotides, the CDR3 is TGTGCCAGTAGTAGTAACAGGGAGACCCAGTACTTC. The variable domain in full, with the rest retrieved from reference TRBV19 and TRBJ2-5, is DGGITQSPKYLFRKEGQNVTLSCEQNLNHDAMYWYRQDPGQGLRLIYYSQIVNDFQKGDIAEGYSVSREKKESFPLTVTSAQKNPTAFYLCASSSNRETQYFGPGTRLLVL.

About this clone: The same CDR3 also results from other DNA sequences found in this sample. This chain uses TRBV2 with TRBJ1-3; no clear D gene. The germline V gene has CDR1 SNHLY and CDR2 FYNNEI. V was cut by 0 bases and J by 0 bases, with 6 bases left in between. CDR3 length equals 15 residues. The CDR3 sequence is CASSEARSSGNTIYF. Here the CDR3 DNA reads TGTGCCAGCAGTGAAGCGAGGAGCTCTGGAAACACCATATATTTT.

The chain combines TRBV20-1 with TRBJ2-1; D unclear. The germline CDR1 and CDR2 sequences are DFQATT and SNEGSKA (reference sequence). This CDR3 region has 11 residues. Trimming left V 1 base short and J 6 bases short, with 4 bases between. The CDR3 region is CSARGVNEQFF. The CDR3 DNA reads as TGCAGTGCTAGAGGAGTCAATGAGCAGTTCTTC.

This chain links TRBV21-1 with TRBJ1-1; TRBD1 is taken as the D call from the table, unchecked against the DNA. TRBV21-1 is designated a pseudogene. The CDR3 contains 14 residues. The CDR3 is CASSKSPENTEAFF. CDR3 in DNA: TGTGCCAGCAGCAAATCTCCAGAAAACACTGAAGCTTTCTTT.

The chain uses TRBV11-2 and TRBJ1-6; the D is unclear. Germline values: CDR1 SGHAT, CDR2 FQNNGV. V was trimmed by 4 bases and J by 11 bases, leaving 9 bases between them. This CDR3 is 12 amino acids long. CDR3 sequence: CASSSTPTPLHF. The CDR3 coding sequence is TGTGCCAGCAGCTCCACTCCCACACCCCTCCACTTT.

The V and J genes are TRBV10-1 and TRBJ2-2, with D tentatively TRBD1 (6 bases). There are 14 residues in the CDR3. CDR1 and CDR2 from the germline V gene are WNHNN and SYGVQD (reference sequence). Deletions cut 10 bases from V and 0 bases from J, with 12 bases between. DNA of the CDR3: TGCGCCACCTCCGGGACACCGAACACCGGGGAGCTGTTTTTT. The encoded protein is CATSGTPNTGELFF.

The count of this clone is one. The chain links TRBV3-1 (or the pseudogene TRBV3-2) to TRBJ2-5; tentative D call: TRBD1 (5 bases). CDR1 and CDR2 from the germline V gene are LGHDT and YNNKEL (reference sequence). V lost 1 base and J lost 7, with 16 bases in between. CDR3 length equals 15 residues. The CDR3 bases are TGTGCCAGCAGCCAAGGAGACAGAGGCGGTGGGACCCAGTACTTC. Translated, it gives CASSQGDRGGGTQYF.

DNA for the CDR3: TGTGCCAGCAGTCCCCTCCGGAACACTGAAGCTTTCTTT. Protein: CASSPLRNTEAFF. The genes are TRBV12-3 or TRBV12-4 and TRBJ1-1; D remains unclear. This CDR3 contains 13 residues. V lost 5 bases, J lost 1 base, and 8 bases lay in between.

The rearrangement links TRBV29-1 to TRBJ1-1; D is undetermined. The CDR3 is 13 amino acids. The germline gives CDR1 SQVTM, CDR2 ANQGSEA. The V and J ends lost 0 bases and 11 bases respectively, with 16 bases between them. The CDR3 DNA is TGCAGCGTTGAAGATCACCGGGTTACTAGGGCTTTCTTT. Protein product: CSVEDHRVTRAFF.

This chain joins TRBV7-9 and TRBJ1-2, with no clear D. CDR3 length: 15 residues. CDR1 and CDR2 from the germline V gene are SEHNR and FQNEAQ (reference sequence). Between the trimmed V and J ends, which lost 0 bases and 1 base, there was a span of 9 bases. The CDR3 is CASSLALGSNYGYTF. The CDR3 region has the DNA TGTGCCAGCAGCTTAGCGCTAGGCAGTAACTATGGCTACACCTTC.

In DNA form, the CDR3 reads TGTGCCAGCAGCTTAGCTGGGCATGGCTACACCTTC. This encodes CASSLAGHGYTF. The genes are TRBV7-2 and TRBJ1-2; D is unclear. Per germline, CDR1 SGHTA and CDR2 FQGNSA. This CDR3 has 12 amino acids. Trimming cost V 0 bases and J 6 bases, with 5 bases left between them.

The rearrangement joins TRBV5-1 to TRBJ1-4, with 7 bases matching TRBD1. Germline V CDR1 and CDR2: SGHRS, YFSETQ. CDR3 length: 15 amino acids. V shed 4 bases and J 3 bases; nucleotides not matched to a gene: 6. CDR3 region: CASSRTGTANEKLFF. In DNA form, the CDR3 reads TGCGCCAGCAGCCGGACCGGGACAGCTAATGAAAAACTGTTTTTT. The full variable domain, with the rest looked up from reference TRBV5-1 and TRBJ1-4, is KAGVTQTPRYLIKTRGQQVTLSCSPISGHRSVSWYQQTPGQGLQFLFEYFSETQRNKGNFPGRFSGRQFSNSRSEMNVSTLELGDSALYLCASSRTGTANEKLFFGSGTQLSVL.